This T cell receptor (beta chain) was profiled in a study of blood T cell repertoires in COVID-19 (dated by TCRdb to the early 2020s). Context from the whole study: Collaborator samples came from the United States, Italy and Spain and covered acute and convalescent phases of COVID-19. The material from the prospective study consisted of cDNA or gDNA derived from T cells, B-cell-depleted T cells, or PBMCs. Deeply sampled blood TCRbeta repertoires from subjects exposed to, actively infected with, or recovered from COVID-19 were included in the dataset. The repertoires were released in a freely available public database intended as a resource for research on the immune response to SARS-CoV-2. The samples were drawn from two sources: the first 160 participants of the ongoing ImmuneRACE study, and 1,200 or so subjects contributed by 6 global collaborators. Nearly every sample came with metadata listing a de-identified subject ID, COVID-19 status, age in years and sex. Where available, HLA class I and class II types were obtained from metadata supplied by the sample provider rather than from assay-based typing. Overall study results and their limits: Clinical and demographic metadata were provided uncurated, with the amount varying by source and participant.

Here V drops 0 bases and J drops 0 bases, and the junction holds 12 bases not matched to any gene. The CDR3 goes from the cysteine to the phenylalanine over 19 residues. Only CDR3 DNA remains: 57 bases, in frame from the first base. The germline V gene (reference sequence) yields MNHEY for CDR1 and SMNVEV for CDR2. Each collaborating institution followed its own protocols to collect whole blood in K2EDTA tubes. For TCRbeta analysis, collaborators shipped samples as frozen whole blood, isolated PBMCs, or DNA extracted from either of those sample types. Comments on this clone: Its antigen is unknown. No base quality values were provided; no much bigger clone lies one nucleotide off.

TCRbeta CDR3 regions were amplified from genomic DNA by means of the immunoSEQ Assay, a bias-controlled multiplex PCR. Regarding the original processing steps: The number of nucleated cells in each sample was estimated from the amplification of reference gene primers within the assay. To quantify the absolute abundance of each unique TCRbeta CDR3 rearrangement, sequence reads were collapsed and filtered. For each sample, productive Simpson clonality was calculated as the square root of Simpson's diversity index across productive rearrangements. TCRdb obtained this table from immuneACCESS and retained in-frame rearrangements with V and J assigned. These tables miss some clones; where compared with another copy, unresolved V genes account for less than half of the shortfall, and the remainder is unexplained. That table supplies the V and J calls and clone size; D and trimming were determined from the DNA. The sample data list 350,000 or so clones, and 90% of these were observed just once. Of the sample, about 6.8% falls within the top ten clones.

The specimen was peripheral blood. The receptor was isolated from a man aged 18 to 30 with active or convalescent COVID-19. This chain is built from TRBV27 and TRBJ1-1, and 8 bases in between align with TRBD1. The CDR3 amino acid sequence is: CASSLSRQGLRYMNTEAFF. The DNA reads TGTGCCAGCAGTTTATCGAGACAGGGGCTCAGATACATGAACACTGAAGCTTTCTTT.